Sequencing of this TCR beta chain was carried out in a study of cytomegalovirus exposure and HLA in healthy donors. Study context: Some 90 million unique TCRs from HLA-typed donors were held in an early data release. Of roughly 400 genotyped donors, 81% grouped in the Caucasian-associated ancestry cluster.

V lost 0 bases and J 4 bases, leaving 11 bases between the germline ends. The CDR3 contains 15 residues. In germline, CDR1 is SGDLS, CDR2 YYNGEE. The PCR used 60 Vbeta and 13 Jbeta primers. TCRdb's table, derived via immunoSEQ multiplex PCR, lists solely in-frame clones and lacks some. The table records some 48,000 clones, over 70% of them present only once. This sequence originates from a young man in good health and CMV-seropositive. The source material was PBMCs. V usage is TRBV9 and J usage is TRBJ1-3; a possible D gene is TRBD1 (5 bases). CDR3 coding DNA: TGTGCCAGCAGCGTAGCTCCCGCAGGGGGAAACACCATATATTTT. It encodes CASSVAPAGGNTIYF.